The 28 T cell receptor beta chains reported below all come from one sample, sequenced in a study of OX40 agonist ivuxolimab in advanced cancers. Library preparation employed the immunoSEQ multiplex PCR assay. Imported from immuneACCESS, the table was reduced by TCRdb to in-frame sequences with V and J called. These copies leave out some clones; in studies compared against another copy, an unresolved V gene accounts for under half, and the cause of the remainder is not known. The sample contains 12,000 or so clones, approximately 81% of them found a single time. About 8.3% of the sample comes from the top ten. The source was CD4+ or CD8+ T cells sorted from blood, collected in a trial of the OX40 agonist ivuxolimab. The source is an adult with an advanced solid tumor such as melanoma, head and neck, liver or kidney cancer.

The CDR3 protein is CAIREPTADTQYF. The CDR3 DNA reads as TGTGCCATCAGGGAACCTACCGCAGATACGCAGTATTTT. The V and J genes are TRBV10-3 and TRBJ2-3, with D unclear. The CDR3 length is 13 residues. Germline-derived CDR1 and CDR2 are ENHRY and SYGVKD. The V end was cut by 6 bases, the J end by 4 bases, with 11 bases between.

The J gene is TRBJ2-1, the V gene TRBV10-3, with 8 bases lining up with TRBD2. V shed 0 bases and J 0 bases; nucleotides not matched to a gene: 4. This CDR3 region has 17 residues. Germline CDR1 is ENHRY and CDR2 is SYGVKD. Written as DNA, the CDR3 is TGTGCCATCAGTGAGTCGAATAGCGGGACCTCCTACAATGAGCAGTTCTTC. Its protein is CAISESNSGTSYNEQFF.

This clone has a single count. The rearrangement links TRBV4-1 to TRBJ2-6; D is uncertain. Trimming took off 2 bases at V and 1 base at J, with 12 bases between the two ends. The germline CDR1 and CDR2 sequences are MGHRA and YSYEKL. The CDR3 consists of 17 residues. The CDR3 reads CASSQRLVRSGANVLTF. CDR3 DNA: TGCGCCAGCAGCCAAAGGCTGGTCAGGTCTGGGGCCAACGTCCTGACTTTC.

This chain connects TRBV6-5 to TRBJ1-6, with 7 bases matching TRBD1. Germline lookup yields CDR1 MNHEY and CDR2 SVGAGI. CDR3 size: 16 residues. Trimming cost V 3 bases and J 4 bases; bases outside gene matches: 6. CDR3 sequence reads: CASSYGTEHYNSPLHF. Here the CDR3 DNA reads TGTGCCAGCAGTTATGGGACAGAGCATTATAATTCACCCCTCCACTTT.

This rearrangement joins TRBV6-5 to TRBJ2-7; D is unresolved. CDR3 length: 13 residues. The V and J ends lost 5 bases and 1 base respectively, with 9 bases between them. Germline values: CDR1 MNHEY, CDR2 SVGAGI. CDR3 region: CASSEGGSYEQYF. The CDR3 DNA reads TGTGCCAGCAGTGAAGGTGGGTCCTACGAGCAGTACTTC.

The V and J genes are TRBV15 and TRBJ1-5, with no clear D. V lost 8 bases and J lost 0, with 11 bases in between. The CDR3 consists of 14 residues. The V gene's germline CDR1 is LNHNV and CDR2 YYDKDF (reference sequence). CDR3 sequence reads: CATSTDYSNQPQHF. CDR3 DNA: TGTGCCACCTCCACGGACTATAGCAATCAGCCCCAGCATTTT.

This chain uses TRBV12-1 with TRBJ2-7; the table's TRBD2 call for D was not verified on the DNA. TRBV12-1 is a pseudogene. The CDR3 has 14 residues. The CDR3 nucleotides are TGTGCCAGCAGCCCCCCCGCCACGGGGAGCGAGCAGTACTTC. Protein product: CASSPPATGSEQYF.

V gene TRBV4-1 combines with J gene TRBJ1-5; 11 bases align to TRBD1. V lost 3 bases and J lost 6; bases outside the gene matches: 7. Germline lookup yields CDR1 MGHRA and CDR2 YSYEKL. This CDR3 comprises 16 residues. The CDR3 here is CASSQEDRGQRQPQHF. The CDR3 coding sequence is TGCGCCAGCAGCCAGGAGGACAGGGGGCAGCGTCAGCCCCAGCATTTT.

Worth noting for this clone: Other nucleotide sequences from this sample produce the same CDR3. The V gene is TRBV2, the J gene TRBJ1-1, with 11 bases that match TRBD1. Germline V gene sequence: CDR1 SNHLY, CDR2 FYNNEI. Trimming at V came to 9 bases and at J to 1 base, leaving 10 bases not matched to a gene. The CDR3 extends over 16 amino acids. CDR3 in DNA: TGTGCCAGAGCAGTTGGACAGGGGGCAGGGAACACTGAAGCTTTCTTT. It codes for CARAVGQGAGNTEAFF.

The V call is TRBV6-6, the J call TRBJ2-1, with unresolved D. Germline loops: CDR1 MNHNY, CDR2 SVGAGI (reference sequence). V dropped 0 bases and J dropped 6 bases, with 12 bases sitting between them. The CDR3 totals 15 residues. This CDR3 reads CASSYSMVFVNEQFF. DNA of the CDR3: TGTGCCAGCAGTTACTCGATGGTTTTTGTCAATGAGCAGTTCTTC.

The count of this clone is one. V and J are TRBV6-6 and TRBJ1-2; TRBD1 aligns across 8 bases. V was clipped by 5 bases and J by 3 bases; unmatched bases: 8. This CDR3 has 15 amino acids. In germline, CDR1 is MNHNY, CDR2 SVGAGI (reference sequence). The chain's CDR3 is CASSPRTGWDYGYTF. CDR3 in DNA: TGTGCCAGCAGTCCACGGACAGGGTGGGACTATGGCTACACCTTC.

The J gene is TRBJ1-4, the V gene TRBV10-3, with 11 bases lining up with TRBD1. The CDR3 covers 14 residues. V shed 6 bases, J shed 8 bases, and the junction held 5 bases outside the gene matches. The germline V gene has CDR1 ENHRY and CDR2 SYGVKD. Written as DNA, the CDR3 is TGTGCCATCAGCGGACAGGGGGCAGGAGAAAAACTGTTTTTT. Translated: CAISGQGAGEKLFF.

This sequence joins TRBV7-9 and TRBJ1-4; D uncertain. The length of the CDR3 is 14 residues. Germline V gene lookup returns CDR1 SEHNR and CDR2 FQNEAQ (reference sequence). The V end lost 5 bases, the J end lost 8 bases, and 15 bases lay between the germline ends. The CDR3 nucleotides read TGTGCCAGCAGCCTCGTGCGGGGTGACGAAAAACTGTTTTTT. Its translation: CASSLVRGDEKLFF. The full variable domain, its missing parts supplied by reference TRBV7-9 and TRBJ1-4, is DTGVSQNPRHKITKRGQNVTFRCDPISEHNRLYWYRQTLGQGPEFLTYFQNEAQLEKSRLLSDRFSAERPKGSFSTLEIQRTEQGDSAMYLCASSLVRGDEKLFFGSGTQLSVL.

The chain links TRBV7-9 to TRBJ2-7; no reliable D call. CDR3 length equals 13 residues. Germline assignment: CDR1 SEHNR and CDR2 FQNEAQ (reference sequence). Between the trimmed V and J ends, which lost 5 bases and 0 bases, there was a span of 8 bases. The CDR3 bases are TGTGCCAGCAGCCCCCGGGTCTCCTACGAGCAGTACTTC. Residues: CASSPRVSYEQYF.

The chain couples TRBV2 to TRBJ1-6, with D uncertain. Trimming cost V 8 bases and J 0 bases, with 8 bases left between them. The CDR3 loop spans 14 amino acids. CDR1 is SNHLY and CDR2 is FYNNEI in the germline V gene. The CDR3 here is CASAPPSYNSPLHF. In DNA form, the CDR3 reads TGTGCCAGCGCCCCACCCTCCTATAATTCACCCCTCCACTTT.

J is TRBJ2-5 and V is TRBV4-1, with no clear D. The V gene lost 2 bases and the J gene lost 5 bases, with 12 bases spanning the gap. CDR3 length equals 14 residues. The germline V gene encodes CDR1 MGHRA and CDR2 YSYEKL. CDR3 loop: CASSQKTFQETQYF. In DNA form, the CDR3 reads TGCGCCAGCAGCCAAAAGACATTTCAGGAGACCCAGTACTTC.

The J gene is TRBJ2-1, the V gene TRBV28; no reliable D call. Per the germline V gene, CDR1 is MDHEN and CDR2 is SYDVKM. V dropped 2 bases and J dropped 7 bases, with 0 bases sitting between them. The CDR3 spans 10 residues. CDR3: CASSLNEQFF. The DNA of the CDR3 is TGTGCCAGCAGTTTAAATGAGCAGTTCTTC. Drawing the rest from reference TRBV28 and TRBJ2-1, the complete variable domain is DVKVTQSSRYLVKRTGEKVFLECVQDMDHENMFWYRQDPGLGLRLIYFSYDVKMKEKGDIPEGYSVSREKKERFSLILESASTNQTSMYLCASSLNEQFFGPGTRLTVL.

The rearrangement joins TRBV11-2 to TRBJ2-1; a weak D match, TRBD1 (5 bases). CDR1 and CDR2 from the germline V gene are SGHAT and FQNNGV. V lost 2 bases, J lost 7 bases, and 18 bases lay in between. The CDR3 has 16 residues. CDR3 in amino acids: CASSLITRVMGNEQFF. CDR3 DNA sequence: TGTGCCAGCAGCTTAATAACCAGGGTCATGGGGAATGAGCAGTTCTTC. Using reference TRBV11-2 and TRBJ2-1 for the parts outside the CDR3, the full variable domain is EAGVAQSPRYKIIEKRQSVAFWCNPISGHATLYWYQQILGQGPKLLIQFQNNGVVDDSQLPKDRFSAERLKGVDSTLKIQPAKLEDSAVYLCASSLITRVMGNEQFFGPGTRLTVL.

In DNA form, the CDR3 reads TGCGCCAGCAGCCAAGATTCCGGGGGGGCGTACAATGAGCAGTTCTTC. It translates to CASSQDSGGAYNEQFF. J is TRBJ2-1 and V is TRBV4-1; 8 nucleotides align to TRBD2. V was clipped by 0 bases and J by 4 bases; unmatched bases: 5. The CDR3 extends over 16 amino acids. Germline CDR1 MGHRA, CDR2 YSYEKL.

V is TRBV5-6 and J is TRBJ1-4; possible D gene TRBD1, 5 bases. Germline V gene lookup returns CDR1 SGHDT and CDR2 YYEEEE. This CDR3 is built from 16 residues. The ends were cut back, 3 bases at V and 0 bases at J, with 12 bases in the middle. In DNA, the CDR3 is TGTGCCAGCAGCTCGTGGGGGAGATCAACTAATGAAAAACTGTTTTTT. Translation: CASSSWGRSTNEKLFF.

This clone has a single count. The rearrangement joins TRBV7-9 to TRBJ2-1; D may be TRBD1 or TRBD2 (5 bases each). Trimming took off 4 bases at V and 8 bases at J, with 15 bases between the two ends. Germline V gives CDR1 SEHNR, CDR2 FQNEAQ (reference sequence). The CDR3 is 14 residues long. The CDR3 reads CASSSMYGGHEQFF. CDR3 bases: TGTGCCAGCAGCTCGATGTATGGGGGTCATGAGCAGTTCTTC.

This sequence joins TRBV4-1 and TRBJ2-7; 8 nucleotides align to TRBD2. This CDR3 is built from 16 residues. Germline loops: CDR1 MGHRA, CDR2 YSYEKL. V was pared by 2 bases and J by 3 bases, with 9 bases of the junction left unmatched. The CDR3 loop is CASSQIAGGPFYEQYF. CDR3 DNA sequence: TGCGCCAGCAGCCAAATTGCGGGGGGCCCCTTCTACGAGCAGTACTTC.

The chain is built from TRBV28 and TRBJ1-1; 7 nucleotides agree with TRBD1. This CDR3 has 15 amino acids. V was pared by 1 base and J by 1 base, with 3 bases of the junction left unmatched. Germline assignment: CDR1 MDHEN and CDR2 SYDVKM. The CDR3 DNA sequence: TGTGCCAGCAGTTTATCCCGGACAGGGAACACTGAAGCTTTCTTT. As protein: CASSLSRTGNTEAFF.

The chain carries TRBV27 and TRBJ2-3; TRBD2 matches 13 bases. The CDR3 spans 15 residues. The germline CDR1 and CDR2 sequences are MNHEY and SMNVEV (reference sequence). V shed 4 bases and J 4 bases; nucleotides not matched to a gene: 2. The CDR3 loop is CASSSTSGGADTQYF. The CDR3 nucleotides are TGTGCCAGCAGTTCAACTAGCGGGGGGGCAGATACGCAGTATTTT.

V usage is TRBV5-1 and J usage is TRBJ1-1, with a possible D match to TRBD1 (5 bases). The V end was cut by 9 bases, the J end by 3 bases, with 15 bases between. The CDR3 spans 13 residues. CDR1 and CDR2 from the germline V gene are SGHRS and YFSETQ. This chain's CDR3 is CATTGGEDTEAFF. CDR3 bases: TGCGCCACCACTGGGGGGGAGGACACTGAAGCTTTCTTT.

The chain has TRBV2 and TRBJ1-6; a weak D match, TRBD1 (5 bases). The CDR3 is made up of 14 amino acids. Trimming shortened V by 1 base and J by 14 bases, and 15 bases separated the two germline ends. Germline V CDR1 and CDR2: SNHLY, FYNNEI. The CDR3 coding sequence is TGTGCCAGCAGTGAAGGGCAGGGCCTAGGGGCCCTCCACTTT. Amino acids: CASSEGQGLGALHF.

This CDR3 reads CASSLGQNYGYTF. The CDR3, as DNA: TGTGCCAGCAGTTTAGGGCAGAACTATGGCTACACCTTC. V gene TRBV27 combines with J gene TRBJ1-2; D unresolved. The CDR3 is made up of 13 amino acids. Germline CDR1 reads MNHEY; CDR2 reads SMNVEV (reference sequence). V was cut by 2 bases and J by 2 bases, with 6 bases left in between.

This chain uses TRBV6-1 with TRBJ2-5; D is possibly TRBD1 (6 bases). The CDR3 has 16 amino acids. Germline CDR1 reads MNHNS; CDR2 reads SASEGT. Trimming pared 1 base from V and 3 bases from J, leaving 15 bases between. DNA of the CDR3: TGTGCCAGCAGTGAAGTGGATTGGGACACTAAAGAGACCCAGTACTTC. Its protein is CASSEVDWDTKETQYF.